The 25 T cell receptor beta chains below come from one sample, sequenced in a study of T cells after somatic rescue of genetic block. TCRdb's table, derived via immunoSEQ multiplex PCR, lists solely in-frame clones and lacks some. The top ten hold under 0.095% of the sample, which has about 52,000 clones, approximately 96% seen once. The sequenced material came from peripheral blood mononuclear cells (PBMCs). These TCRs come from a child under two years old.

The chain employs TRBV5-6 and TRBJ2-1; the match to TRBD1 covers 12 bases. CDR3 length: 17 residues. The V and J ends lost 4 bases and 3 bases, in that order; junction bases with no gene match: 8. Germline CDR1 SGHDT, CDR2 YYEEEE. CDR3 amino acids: CASSRDRGLAFYNEQFF. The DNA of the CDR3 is TGTGCCAGCAGCCGGGACAGGGGGCTAGCTTTCTACAATGAGCAGTTCTTC.

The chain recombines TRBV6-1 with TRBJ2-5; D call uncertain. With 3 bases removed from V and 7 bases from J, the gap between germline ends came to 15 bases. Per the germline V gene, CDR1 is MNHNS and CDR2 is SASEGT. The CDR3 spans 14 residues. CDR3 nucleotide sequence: TGTGCCAGCAGTGACAACCGCTTGACGGGGACCCAGTACTTC. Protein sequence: CASSDNRLTGTQYF.

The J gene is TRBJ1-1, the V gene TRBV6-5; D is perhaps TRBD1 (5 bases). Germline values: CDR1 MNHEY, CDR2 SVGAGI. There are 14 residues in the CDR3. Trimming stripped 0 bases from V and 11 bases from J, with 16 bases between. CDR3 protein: CASSYSVAGLGAFF. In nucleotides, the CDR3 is TGTGCCAGCAGTTACTCAGTTGCGGGGCTTGGGGCTTTCTTT.

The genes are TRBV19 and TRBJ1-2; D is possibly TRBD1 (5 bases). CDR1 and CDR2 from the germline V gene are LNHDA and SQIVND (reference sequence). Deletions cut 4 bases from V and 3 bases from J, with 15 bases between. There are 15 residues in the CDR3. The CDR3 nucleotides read TGTGCCAGTAGTACTCCATCGGGCAGGGACTATGGCTACACCTTC. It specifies CASSTPSGRDYGYTF.

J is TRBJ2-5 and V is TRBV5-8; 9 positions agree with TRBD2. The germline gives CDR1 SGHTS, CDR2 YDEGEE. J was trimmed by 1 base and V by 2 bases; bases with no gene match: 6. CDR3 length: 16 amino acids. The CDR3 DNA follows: TGTGCCAGCAGCTTATGGACTAGCGTCGTCCAAGAGACCCAGTACTTC. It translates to CASSLWTSVVQETQYF.

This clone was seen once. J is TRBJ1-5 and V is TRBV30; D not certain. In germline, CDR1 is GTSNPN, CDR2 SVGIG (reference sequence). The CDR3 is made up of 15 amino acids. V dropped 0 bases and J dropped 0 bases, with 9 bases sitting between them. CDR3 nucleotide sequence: TGTGCCTGGAGTGTACGACCCTATAGCAATCAGCCCCAGCATTTT. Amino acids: CAWSVRPYSNQPQHF.

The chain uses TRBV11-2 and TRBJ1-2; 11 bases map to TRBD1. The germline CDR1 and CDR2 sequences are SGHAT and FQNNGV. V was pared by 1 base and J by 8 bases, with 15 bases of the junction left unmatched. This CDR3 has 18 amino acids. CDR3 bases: TGTGCCAGCAGCTTAGGACCCCAGGGTGGACAGGGGGCGCGGGGCTACACCTTC. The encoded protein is CASSLGPQGGQGARGYTF.

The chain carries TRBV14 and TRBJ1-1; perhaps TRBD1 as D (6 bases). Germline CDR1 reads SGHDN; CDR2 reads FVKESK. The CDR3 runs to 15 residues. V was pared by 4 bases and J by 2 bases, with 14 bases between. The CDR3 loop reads CASSPWTVRNTEAFF. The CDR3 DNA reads TGTGCCAGCAGCCCCTGGACAGTGAGAAACACTGAAGCTTTCTTT.

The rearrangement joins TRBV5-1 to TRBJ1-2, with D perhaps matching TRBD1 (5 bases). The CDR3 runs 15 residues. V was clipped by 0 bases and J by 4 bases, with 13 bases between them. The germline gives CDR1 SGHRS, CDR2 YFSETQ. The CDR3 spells CASSLGPGWGYGYTF. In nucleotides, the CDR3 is TGCGCCAGCAGCTTGGGACCAGGGTGGGGCTATGGCTACACCTTC.

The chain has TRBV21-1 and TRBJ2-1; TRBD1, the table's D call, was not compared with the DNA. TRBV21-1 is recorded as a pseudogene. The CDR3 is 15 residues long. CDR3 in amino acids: CASSKEISGSNEQFF. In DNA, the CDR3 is TGTGCCAGCAGCAAAGAGATCTCAGGGTCCAATGAGCAGTTCTTC.

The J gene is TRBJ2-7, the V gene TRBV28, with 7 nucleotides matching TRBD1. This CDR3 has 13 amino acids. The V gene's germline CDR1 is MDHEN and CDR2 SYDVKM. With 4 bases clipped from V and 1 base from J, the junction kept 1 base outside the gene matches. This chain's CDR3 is CASSWTGSYEQYF. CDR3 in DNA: TGTGCCAGCAGTTGGACAGGTTCCTACGAGCAGTACTTC.

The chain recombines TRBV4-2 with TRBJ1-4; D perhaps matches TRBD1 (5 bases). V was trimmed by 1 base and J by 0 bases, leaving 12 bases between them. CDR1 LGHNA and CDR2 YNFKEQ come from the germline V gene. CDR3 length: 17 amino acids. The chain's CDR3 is CASSQVRGSSTNEKLFF. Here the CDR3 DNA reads TGTGCCAGCAGCCAAGTTCGGGGGTCGTCAACTAATGAAAAACTGTTTTTT.

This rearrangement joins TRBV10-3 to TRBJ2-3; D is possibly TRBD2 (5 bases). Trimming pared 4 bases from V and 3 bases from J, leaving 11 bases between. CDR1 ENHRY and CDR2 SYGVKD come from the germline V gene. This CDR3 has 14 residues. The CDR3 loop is CAISGRDLTDTQYF. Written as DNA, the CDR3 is TGTGCCATCAGTGGTCGGGATCTGACAGATACGCAGTATTTT.

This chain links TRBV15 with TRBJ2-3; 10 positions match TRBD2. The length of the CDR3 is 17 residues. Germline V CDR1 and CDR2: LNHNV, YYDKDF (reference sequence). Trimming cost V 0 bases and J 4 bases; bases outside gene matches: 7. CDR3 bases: TGTGCCACCAGCAGAGATCTACCTAGCGGGAGACCAGATACGCAGTATTTT. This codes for CATSRDLPSGRPDTQYF.

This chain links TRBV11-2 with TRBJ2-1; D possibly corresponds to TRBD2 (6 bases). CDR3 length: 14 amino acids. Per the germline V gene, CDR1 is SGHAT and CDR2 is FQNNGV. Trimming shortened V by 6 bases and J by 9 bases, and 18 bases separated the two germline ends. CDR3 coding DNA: TGTGCCAGCAGTTTAAAGTCCGGGAGAGGTGAGCAGTTCTTC. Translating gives CASSLKSGRGEQFF.

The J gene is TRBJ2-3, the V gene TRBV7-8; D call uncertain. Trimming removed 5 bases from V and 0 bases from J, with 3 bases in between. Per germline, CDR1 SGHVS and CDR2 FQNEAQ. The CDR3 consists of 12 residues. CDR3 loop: CASSPSTDTQYF. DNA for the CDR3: TGTGCCAGCAGCCCGAGCACAGATACGCAGTATTTT.

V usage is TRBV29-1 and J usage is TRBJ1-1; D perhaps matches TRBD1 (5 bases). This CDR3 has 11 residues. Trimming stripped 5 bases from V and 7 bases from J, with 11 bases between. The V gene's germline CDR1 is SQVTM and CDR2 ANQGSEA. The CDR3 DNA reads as TGCAGCGTTCAGGGATTGGGTGAAGCTTTCTTT. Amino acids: CSVQGLGEAFF.

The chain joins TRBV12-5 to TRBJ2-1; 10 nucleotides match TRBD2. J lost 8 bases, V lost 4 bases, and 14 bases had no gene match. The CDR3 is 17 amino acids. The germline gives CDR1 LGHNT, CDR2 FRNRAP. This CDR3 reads CASGSGKREGPCYEQFF. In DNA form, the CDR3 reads TGTGCTAGTGGTTCAGGAAAGCGGGAGGGCCCTTGTTATGAGCAGTTCTTC.

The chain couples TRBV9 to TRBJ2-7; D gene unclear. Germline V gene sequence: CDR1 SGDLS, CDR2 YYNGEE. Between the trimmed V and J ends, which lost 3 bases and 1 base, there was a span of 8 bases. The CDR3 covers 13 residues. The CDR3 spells CASSERQSYEQYF. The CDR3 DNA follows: TGTGCCAGCAGCGAGAGGCAATCCTACGAGCAGTACTTC.

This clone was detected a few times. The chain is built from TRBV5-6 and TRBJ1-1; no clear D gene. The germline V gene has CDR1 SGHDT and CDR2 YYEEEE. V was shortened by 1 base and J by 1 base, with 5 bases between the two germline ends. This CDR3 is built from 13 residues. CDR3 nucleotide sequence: TGTGCCAGCAGCTTGAGCAAGAACACTGAAGCTTTCTTT. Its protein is CASSLSKNTEAFF.

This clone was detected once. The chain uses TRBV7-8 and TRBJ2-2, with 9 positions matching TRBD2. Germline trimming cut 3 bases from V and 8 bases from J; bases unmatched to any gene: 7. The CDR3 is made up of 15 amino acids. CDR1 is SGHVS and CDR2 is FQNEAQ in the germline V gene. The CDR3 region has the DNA TGTGCCAGCAGCTTCCAAGGACTAGCGTCAGGGGAGCTGTTTTTT. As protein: CASSFQGLASGELFF.

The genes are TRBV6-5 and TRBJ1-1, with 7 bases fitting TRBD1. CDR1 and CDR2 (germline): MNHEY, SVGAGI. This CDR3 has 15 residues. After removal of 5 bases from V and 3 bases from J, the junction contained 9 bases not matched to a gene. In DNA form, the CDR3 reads TGTGCCAGCAGTACTCTGACAGGGATTTACACTGAAGCTTTCTTT. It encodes CASSTLTGIYTEAFF.

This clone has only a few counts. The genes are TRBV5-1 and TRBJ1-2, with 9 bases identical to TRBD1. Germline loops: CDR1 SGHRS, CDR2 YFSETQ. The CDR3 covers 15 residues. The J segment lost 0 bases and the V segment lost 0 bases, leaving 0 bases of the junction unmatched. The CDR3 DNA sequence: TGCGCCAGCAGCTTGGGACAGGGGGCTAACTATGGCTACACCTTC. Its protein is CASSLGQGANYGYTF.

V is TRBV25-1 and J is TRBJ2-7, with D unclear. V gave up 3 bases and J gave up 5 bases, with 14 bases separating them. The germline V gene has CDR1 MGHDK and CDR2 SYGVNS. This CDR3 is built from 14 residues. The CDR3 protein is CASSDGRLGNEQYF. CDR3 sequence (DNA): TGTGCCAGCAGTGATGGCAGGTTAGGGAACGAGCAGTACTTC.

For the CDR3, the DNA is TGTGCCAGCAGCCCAGACAATGAGCAGTTCTTC. Residues: CASSPDNEQFF. This rearrangement joins TRBV9 to TRBJ2-1; D gene unclear. V lost 4 bases and J 5 bases, leaving 4 bases between the germline ends. CDR1 is SGDLS, CDR2 YYNGEE, per germline. This CDR3 has 11 amino acids.